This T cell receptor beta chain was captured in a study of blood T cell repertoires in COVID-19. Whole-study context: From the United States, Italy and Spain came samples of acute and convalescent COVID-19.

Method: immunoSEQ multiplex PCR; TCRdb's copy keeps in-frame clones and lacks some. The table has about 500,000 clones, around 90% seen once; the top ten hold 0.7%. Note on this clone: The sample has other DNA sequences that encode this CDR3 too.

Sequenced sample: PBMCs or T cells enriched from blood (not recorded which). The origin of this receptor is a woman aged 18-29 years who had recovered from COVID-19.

As DNA, the CDR3 is TGTGCCAGCAGTTTATACAGGGACACCTACGAGCAGTACTTC. This sequence encodes CASSLYRDTYEQYF. The chain employs TRBV27 and TRBJ2-7; D perhaps matches TRBD1 (6 bases). Per the germline V gene, CDR1 is MNHEY and CDR2 is SMNVEV (reference sequence). The CDR3 is 14 residues long. V shed 1 base and J shed 2 bases, with 9 bases lying between them.